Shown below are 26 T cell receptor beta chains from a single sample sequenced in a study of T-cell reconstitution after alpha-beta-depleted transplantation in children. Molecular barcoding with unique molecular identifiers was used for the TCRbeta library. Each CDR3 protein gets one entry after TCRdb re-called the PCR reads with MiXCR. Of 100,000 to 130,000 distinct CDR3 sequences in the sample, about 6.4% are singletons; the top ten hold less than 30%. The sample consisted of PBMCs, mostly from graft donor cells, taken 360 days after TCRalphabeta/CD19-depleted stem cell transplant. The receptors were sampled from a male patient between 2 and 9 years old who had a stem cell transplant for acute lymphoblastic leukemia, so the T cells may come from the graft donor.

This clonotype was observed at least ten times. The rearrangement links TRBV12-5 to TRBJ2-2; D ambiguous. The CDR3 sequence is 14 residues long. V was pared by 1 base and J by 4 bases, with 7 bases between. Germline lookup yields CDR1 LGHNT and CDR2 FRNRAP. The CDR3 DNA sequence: TGTGCTAGTGGTTTGGGGCAGGTCACCGGGGAGCTGTTTTTT. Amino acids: CASGLGQVTGELFF.

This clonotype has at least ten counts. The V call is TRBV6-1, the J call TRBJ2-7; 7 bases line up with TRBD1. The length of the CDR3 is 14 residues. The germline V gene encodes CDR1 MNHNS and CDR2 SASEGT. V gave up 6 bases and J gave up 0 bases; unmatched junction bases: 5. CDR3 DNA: TGTGCCAGCAGGAGGGACAGCTTCTCCTACGAGCAGTACTTC. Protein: CASRRDSFSYEQYF.

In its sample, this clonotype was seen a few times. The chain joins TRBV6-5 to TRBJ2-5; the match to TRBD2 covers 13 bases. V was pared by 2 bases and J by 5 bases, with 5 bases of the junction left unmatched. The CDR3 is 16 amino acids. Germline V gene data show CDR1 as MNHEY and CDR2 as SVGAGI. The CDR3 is CASSYNELAGGETQYF. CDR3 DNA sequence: TGTGCCAGCAGTTACAACGAACTAGCGGGGGGGGAGACCCAGTACTTC.

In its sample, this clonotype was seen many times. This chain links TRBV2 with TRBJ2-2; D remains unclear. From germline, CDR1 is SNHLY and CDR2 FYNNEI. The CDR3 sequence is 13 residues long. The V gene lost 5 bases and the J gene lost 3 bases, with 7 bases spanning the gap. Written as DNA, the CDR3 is TGTGCCAGCAGTCCAGATTACACCGGGGAGCTGTTTTTT. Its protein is CASSPDYTGELFF.

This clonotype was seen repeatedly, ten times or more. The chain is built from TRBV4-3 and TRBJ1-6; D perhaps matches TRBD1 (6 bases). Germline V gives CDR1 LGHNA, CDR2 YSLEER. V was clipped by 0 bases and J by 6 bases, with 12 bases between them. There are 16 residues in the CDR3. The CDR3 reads CASSQDGGQTNSPLHF. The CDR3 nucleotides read TGCGCCAGCAGCCAAGATGGAGGACAGACTAATTCACCCCTCCACTTT.

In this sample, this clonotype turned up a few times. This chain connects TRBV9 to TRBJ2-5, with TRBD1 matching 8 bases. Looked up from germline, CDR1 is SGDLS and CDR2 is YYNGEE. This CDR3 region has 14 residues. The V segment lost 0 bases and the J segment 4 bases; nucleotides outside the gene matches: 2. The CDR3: CASSVGQGRETQYF. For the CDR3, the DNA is TGTGCCAGCAGCGTAGGACAGGGGAGAGAGACCCAGTACTTC.

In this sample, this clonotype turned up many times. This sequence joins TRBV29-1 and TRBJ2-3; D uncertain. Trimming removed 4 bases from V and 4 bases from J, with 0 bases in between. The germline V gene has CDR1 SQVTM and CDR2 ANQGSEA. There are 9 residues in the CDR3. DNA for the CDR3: TGCAGCGTTGCAGATACGCAGTATTTT. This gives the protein CSVADTQYF.

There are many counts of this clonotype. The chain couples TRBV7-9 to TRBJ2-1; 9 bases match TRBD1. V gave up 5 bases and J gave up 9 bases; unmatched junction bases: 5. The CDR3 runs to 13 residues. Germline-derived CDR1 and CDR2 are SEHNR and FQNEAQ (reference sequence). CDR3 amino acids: CASSLGTGSEQFF. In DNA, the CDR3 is TGTGCCAGCAGCCTCGGGACAGGGAGTGAGCAGTTCTTC.

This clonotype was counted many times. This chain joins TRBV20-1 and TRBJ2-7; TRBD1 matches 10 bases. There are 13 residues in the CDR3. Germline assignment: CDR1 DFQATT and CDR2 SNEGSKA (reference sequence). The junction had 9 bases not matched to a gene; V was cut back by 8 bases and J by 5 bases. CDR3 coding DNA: TGCAGTCCTTCCCGGGACAGGGGCGACGAGCAGTACTTC. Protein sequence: CSPSRDRGDEQYF.

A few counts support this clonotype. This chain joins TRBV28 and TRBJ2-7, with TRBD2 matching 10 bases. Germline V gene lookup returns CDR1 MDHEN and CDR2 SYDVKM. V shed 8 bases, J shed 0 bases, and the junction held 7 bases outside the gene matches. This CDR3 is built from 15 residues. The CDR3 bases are TGTGCCAGCGCCCAGGGACTAGCGTTCTCCTACGAGCAGTACTTC. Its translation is CASAQGLAFSYEQYF.

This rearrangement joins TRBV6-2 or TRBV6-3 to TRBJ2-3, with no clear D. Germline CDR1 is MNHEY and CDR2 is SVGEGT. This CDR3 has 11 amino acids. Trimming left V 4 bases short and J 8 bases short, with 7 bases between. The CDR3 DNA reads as TGTGCCAGCAGTTTAAGTCTTACGCAGTATTTT. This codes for CASSLSLTQYF.

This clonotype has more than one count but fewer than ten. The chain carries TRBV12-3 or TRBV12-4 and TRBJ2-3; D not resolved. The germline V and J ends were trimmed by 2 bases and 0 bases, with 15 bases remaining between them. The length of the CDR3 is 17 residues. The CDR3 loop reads CASSLTVRVMSTDTQYF. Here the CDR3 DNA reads TGTGCCAGCAGTTTAACAGTACGGGTAATGAGCACAGATACGCAGTATTTT.

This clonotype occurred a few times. The CDR3: CASSYPGTGPGEQYF. DNA of the CDR3: TGTGCCAGCAGTTACCCCGGGACGGGTCCGGGCGAGCAGTACTTC. The J gene is TRBJ2-7, the V gene TRBV6-2 or TRBV6-3; D possibly matches TRBD1 or TRBD2 (5 bases each). Trimming took 2 bases from V and 6 from J, leaving 17 bases between them. Looked up from germline, CDR1 is MNHEY and CDR2 is SVGEGT. CDR3 length: 15 residues.

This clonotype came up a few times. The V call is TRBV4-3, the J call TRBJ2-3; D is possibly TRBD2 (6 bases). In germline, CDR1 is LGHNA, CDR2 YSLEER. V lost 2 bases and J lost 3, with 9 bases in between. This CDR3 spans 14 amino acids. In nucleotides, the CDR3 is TGCGCCAGCAGCCAACGGCTAGCGACAGATACGCAGTATTTT. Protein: CASSQRLATDTQYF.

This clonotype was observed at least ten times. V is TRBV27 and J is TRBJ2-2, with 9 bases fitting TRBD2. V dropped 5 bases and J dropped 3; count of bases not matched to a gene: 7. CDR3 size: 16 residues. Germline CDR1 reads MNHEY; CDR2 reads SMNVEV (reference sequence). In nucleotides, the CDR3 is TGTGCCAGCAGTCCAGGGACTAGCAGCTACACCGGGGAGCTGTTTTTT. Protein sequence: CASSPGTSSYTGELFF.

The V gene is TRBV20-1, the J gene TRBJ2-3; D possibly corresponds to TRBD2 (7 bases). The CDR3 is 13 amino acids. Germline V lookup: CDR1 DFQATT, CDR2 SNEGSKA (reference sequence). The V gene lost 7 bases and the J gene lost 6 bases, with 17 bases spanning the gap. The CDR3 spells CSVPWGGPDTQYF. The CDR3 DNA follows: TGCAGTGTTCCCTGGGGGGGGCCGGATACGCAGTATTTT.

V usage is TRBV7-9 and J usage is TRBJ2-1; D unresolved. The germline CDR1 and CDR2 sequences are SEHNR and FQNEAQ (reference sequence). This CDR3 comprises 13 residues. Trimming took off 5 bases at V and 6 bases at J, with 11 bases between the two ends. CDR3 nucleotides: TGTGCCAGCAGCCCCCGCGGACCCAATGAGCAGTTCTTC. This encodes CASSPRGPNEQFF.

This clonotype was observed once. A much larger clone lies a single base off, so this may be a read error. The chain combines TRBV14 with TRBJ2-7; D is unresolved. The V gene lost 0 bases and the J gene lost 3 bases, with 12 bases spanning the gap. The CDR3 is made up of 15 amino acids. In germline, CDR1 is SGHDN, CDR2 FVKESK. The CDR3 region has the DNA TGTGCCAGCAGCCAAGACAGGTGGATACTCTACGAGCAGTACTTC. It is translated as CASSQDRWILYEQYF.

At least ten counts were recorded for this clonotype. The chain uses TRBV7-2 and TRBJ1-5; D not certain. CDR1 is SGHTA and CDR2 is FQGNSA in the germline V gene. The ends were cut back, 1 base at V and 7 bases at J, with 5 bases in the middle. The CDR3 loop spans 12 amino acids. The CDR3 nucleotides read TGTGCCAGCAGCTTAGTGGGGCAGCCCCAGCATTTT. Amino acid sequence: CASSLVGQPQHF.

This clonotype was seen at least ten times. CDR3 DNA: TGCAGCGTTGAGGACAGTAGCACAGATACGCAGTATTTT. It codes for CSVEDSSTDTQYF. The chain combines TRBV29-1 with TRBJ2-3; the D gene is possibly TRBD1 (6 bases). Germline-derived CDR1 and CDR2 are SQVTM and ANQGSEA. This CDR3 region has 13 residues. Trimming stripped 3 bases from V and 0 bases from J, with 7 bases between.

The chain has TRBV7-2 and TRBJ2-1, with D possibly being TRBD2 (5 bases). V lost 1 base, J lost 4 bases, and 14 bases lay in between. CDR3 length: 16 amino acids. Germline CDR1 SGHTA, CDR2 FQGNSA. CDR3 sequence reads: CASSLDSRRAYNEQFF. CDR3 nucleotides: TGTGCCAGCAGCTTAGACTCACGGCGGGCATACAATGAGCAGTTCTTC.

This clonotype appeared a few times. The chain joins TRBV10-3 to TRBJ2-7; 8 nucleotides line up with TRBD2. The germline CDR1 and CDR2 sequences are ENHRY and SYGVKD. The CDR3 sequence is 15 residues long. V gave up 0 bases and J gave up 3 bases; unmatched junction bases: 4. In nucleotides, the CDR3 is TGTGCCATCAGTGAGTCGACTAGCGCGGACTACGAGCAGTACTTC. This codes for CAISESTSADYEQYF.

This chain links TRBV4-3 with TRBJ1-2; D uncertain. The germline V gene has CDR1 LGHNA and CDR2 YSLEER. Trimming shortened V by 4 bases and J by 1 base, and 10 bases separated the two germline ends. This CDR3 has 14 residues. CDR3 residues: CASSRGRDNYGYTF. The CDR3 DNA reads TGCGCCAGCAGCCGCGGACGGGATAACTATGGCTACACCTTC.

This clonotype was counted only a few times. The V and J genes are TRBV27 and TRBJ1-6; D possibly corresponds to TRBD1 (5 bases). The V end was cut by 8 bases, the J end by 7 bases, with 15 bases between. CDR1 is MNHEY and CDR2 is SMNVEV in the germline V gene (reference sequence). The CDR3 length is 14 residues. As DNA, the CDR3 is TGTGCCAGCTCCTGGGGGACTGGGAATTCACCCCTCCACTTT. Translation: CASSWGTGNSPLHF.

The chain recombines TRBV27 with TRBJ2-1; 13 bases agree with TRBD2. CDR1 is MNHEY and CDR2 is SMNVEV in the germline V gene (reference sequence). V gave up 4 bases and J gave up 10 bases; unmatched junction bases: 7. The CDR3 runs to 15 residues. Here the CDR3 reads CASSSGLAGVGEQFF. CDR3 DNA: TGTGCCAGCAGTTCTGGACTAGCGGGAGTGGGCGAGCAGTTCTTC.

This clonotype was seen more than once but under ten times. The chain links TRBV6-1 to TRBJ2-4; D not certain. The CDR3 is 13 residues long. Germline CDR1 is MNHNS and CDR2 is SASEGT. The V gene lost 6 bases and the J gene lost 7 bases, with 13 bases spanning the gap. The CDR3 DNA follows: TGTGCCAGCAGCGTGCCCGAGGCGAACATTCAGTACTTC. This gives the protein CASSVPEANIQYF.